This TCR beta chain was profiled in a study of cytomegalovirus exposure and HLA in healthy donors. The wider study: An analysis done earlier identified 120 million or so unique TCR beta sequences from approximately 200 million T cells. Unique TCRs numbering around 80 million, obtained from HLA-typed donors, made up an early data release. General observations from the study: Donors belonging to an Asian-associated ancestry cluster reportedly showed fewer N-insertions in productive TCRs than the roughly 700-donor mean, according to what a later analysis found. The study labeled fewer than 200 TCR beta chains cytomegalovirus-associated.

The primer mix had 60 Vbeta and 13 Jbeta primers. The repertoire was sequenced with immunoSEQ multiplex PCR; TCRdb's copy has only in-frame clones and lacks some. The sample carries 95,000 to 100,000 clones, roughly 75% recorded once. The CDR3 covers 15 residues. V shed 0 bases and J 2 bases; nucleotides not matched to a gene: 4. Germline assignment: CDR1 MNHEY and CDR2 SVGAGI. A note on this clone: Its specificity is not known.

The sequenced material came from PBMCs. The chain couples TRBV6-5 to TRBJ2-7; 7 positions agree with TRBD1. The receptor comes from a woman aged 55-69 years in good health and CMV-seronegative. As DNA, the CDR3 is TGTGCCAGCAGTTACTCAACGGGACAGACCTACGAGCAGTACTTC. Translated, it gives CASSYSTGQTYEQYF.